The T cell receptor (beta chain) under discussion was sequenced for a study of CD8 T cells in Susac syndrome (dated by TCRdb to about 2019). A note on the overall study: Whether CD8+ T cell activation and differentiation in Susac syndrome was antigen driven was tested using repertoire sequencing. Paper-wide results and their limitations: The number of individuals in the TCR sequencing and HLA analysis was acknowledged as relatively small.

At the junction V is shortened by 3 bases and J by 7 bases; bases outside the gene matches: 5. The CDR3 spans 15 residues, from the cysteine through the phenylalanine. Just CDR3 DNA is preserved here, 45 bases in frame from base 1. The germline V gene yields SGHRS for CDR1 and YFSETQ for CDR2. Peripheral blood CD8+ and CD4+ T cells from healthy donors, Susac syndrome patients and multiple sclerosis patients were profiled by high-throughput TCR beta sequencing. Healthy donors were age- and sex-matched controls. CD8+ TEMRA cells were enriched by FACS, while bulk CD8+ and CD4+ T cells were purified by magnetic negative isolation. Blood was drawn into EDTA tubes, processed within 24 hours, and PBMCs were isolated by density gradient centrifugation. PBMCs intended for TCR sequencing were cryopreserved in liquid nitrogen and thawed later in a water bath at 37 degrees C. The sorted or isolated CD4+, CD8+ and CD8+ TEMRA cells had a purity of 90% or higher.

RNA was extracted using the RNeasy kit, and roughly 0.5 to 1 ug of the RNA was reverse transcribed with random hexamers. The immunoSEQ multiplex PCR assay, covering 54 Vbeta and 13 Jbeta segments, was used to amplify TCR beta CDR3 regions. PCR amplification bias was corrected by using a synthetic template baseline for primer optimization and computational correction. In the authors' own workflow: Reads were annotated to V, D and J genes according to IMGT and were analyzed with immunoSEQ Analyzer, with only productive sequences retained. Clonality was computed as one minus Shannon entropy normalized by log2 of the number of productive unique sequences. Public and private clones were assessed among the 100 most prevalent clones of each patient and control. Clones were defined as Susac-specific when absent from the healthy and MS cohorts, from about 1,100 published viral clones and from other ImmuneACCESS disease sequences. TCRdb passed the public sequencing reads through fastp at Q25 and MiXCR, retaining productive beta sequences. Duplicate CDR3 protein sequences are folded into a single record with the most common DNA and genes. TCRdb's processing, not the authors' own work, is the source of the V and J calls. This sample comprises approximately 120,000 distinct CDR3 sequences, over 90% of them detected only once. About 0.14% of the sample belongs to the ten largest clones.

Comment on this clonotype: The antigen this receptor binds is unknown. No much larger clone is present one base from it, and per-base qualities are unavailable.

Recombination connected TRBV5-1 to TRBJ2-1, with TRBD2 identical over 12 junction bases. Material: CD4+ T cells from PBMCs. The TCR sequence derives from a human donor in good health. The DNA is TGCGCCAGCAGCTCGACTAGCGGGAGCTCGAATGAGCAGTTCTTC. Its protein reads: CASSSTSGSSNEQFF.